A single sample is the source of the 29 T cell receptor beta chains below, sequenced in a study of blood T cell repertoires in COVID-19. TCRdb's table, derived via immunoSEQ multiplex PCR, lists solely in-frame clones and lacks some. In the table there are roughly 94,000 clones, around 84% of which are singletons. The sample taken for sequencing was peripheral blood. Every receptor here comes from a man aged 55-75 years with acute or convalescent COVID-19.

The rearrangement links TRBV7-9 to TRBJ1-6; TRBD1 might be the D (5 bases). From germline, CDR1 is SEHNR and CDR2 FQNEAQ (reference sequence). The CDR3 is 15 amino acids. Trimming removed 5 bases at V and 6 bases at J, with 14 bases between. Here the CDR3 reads CASSGRVNGNSPLHF. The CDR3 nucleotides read TGTGCCAGCAGCGGCAGGGTTAACGGTAATTCACCCCTCCACTTT.

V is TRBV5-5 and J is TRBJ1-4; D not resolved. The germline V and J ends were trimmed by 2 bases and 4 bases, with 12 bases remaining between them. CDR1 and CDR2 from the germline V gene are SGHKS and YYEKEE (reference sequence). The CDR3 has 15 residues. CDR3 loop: CASSLIPFSNEKLFF. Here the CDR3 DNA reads TGTGCCAGCAGCTTAATCCCTTTTAGTAATGAAAAACTGTTTTTT.

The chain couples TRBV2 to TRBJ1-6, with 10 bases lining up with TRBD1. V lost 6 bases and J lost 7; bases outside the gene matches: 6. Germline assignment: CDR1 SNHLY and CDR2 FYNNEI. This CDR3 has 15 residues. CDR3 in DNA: TGTGCCAGCAGCGCCCTGGGACAGGGGAATTCACCCCTCCACTTT. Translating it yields CASSALGQGNSPLHF.

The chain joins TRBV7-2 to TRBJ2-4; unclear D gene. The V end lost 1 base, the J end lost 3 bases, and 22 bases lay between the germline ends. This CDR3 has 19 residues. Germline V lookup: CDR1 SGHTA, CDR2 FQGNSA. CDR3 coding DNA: TGTGCCAGCAGCTTAGATGGCGGTGCTAAGGCGGTGGGCAAAAACATTCAGTACTTC. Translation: CASSLDGGAKAVGKNIQYF.

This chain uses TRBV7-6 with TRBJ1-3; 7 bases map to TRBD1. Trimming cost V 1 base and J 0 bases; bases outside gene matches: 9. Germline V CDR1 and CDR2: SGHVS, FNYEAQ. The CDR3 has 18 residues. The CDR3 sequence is CASSLVGTAKPSGNTIYF. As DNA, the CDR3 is TGTGCCAGCAGCTTAGTAGGGACAGCAAAACCCTCTGGAAACACCATATATTTT.

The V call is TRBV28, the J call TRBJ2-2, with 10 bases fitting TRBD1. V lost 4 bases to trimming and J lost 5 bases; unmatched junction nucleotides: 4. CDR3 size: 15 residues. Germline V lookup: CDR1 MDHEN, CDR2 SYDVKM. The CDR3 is CASSSPGQGTGELFF. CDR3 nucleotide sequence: TGTGCCAGCAGTTCACCGGGACAGGGGACCGGGGAGCTGTTTTTT.

The CDR3 protein is CASSRTGTNTEAFF. The CDR3 DNA is TGCGCCAGCAGCCGGACAGGGACGAACACTGAAGCTTTCTTT. J is TRBJ1-1 and V is TRBV5-1, with 8 bases aligning to TRBD1. Per the germline V gene, CDR1 is SGHRS and CDR2 is YFSETQ. The trim removed 4 bases at V and 1 base at J, leaving 3 bases unmatched. This CDR3 region has 14 residues. Filled out from reference TRBV5-1 and TRBJ1-1, the complete variable domain reads KAGVTQTPRYLIKTRGQQVTLSCSPISGHRSVSWYQQTPGQGLQFLFEYFSETQRNKGNFPGRFSGRQFSNSRSEMNVSTLELGDSALYLCASSRTGTNTEAFFGQGTRLTVV.

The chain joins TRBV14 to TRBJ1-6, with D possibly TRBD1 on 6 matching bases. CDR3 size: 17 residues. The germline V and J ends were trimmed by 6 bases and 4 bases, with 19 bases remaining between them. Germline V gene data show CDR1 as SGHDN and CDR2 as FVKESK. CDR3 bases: TGTGCCAGCAGACAACCTAAACAGGGTCGTTATAATTCACCCCTCCACTTT. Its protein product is CASRQPKQGRYNSPLHF.

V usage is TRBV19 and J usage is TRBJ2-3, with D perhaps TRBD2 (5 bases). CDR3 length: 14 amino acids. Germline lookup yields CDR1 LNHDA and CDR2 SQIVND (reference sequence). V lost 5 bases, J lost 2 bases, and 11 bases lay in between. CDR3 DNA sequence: TGTGCCAGTAGTCAAACTAGGGACACAGATACGCAGTATTTT. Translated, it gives CASSQTRDTDTQYF.

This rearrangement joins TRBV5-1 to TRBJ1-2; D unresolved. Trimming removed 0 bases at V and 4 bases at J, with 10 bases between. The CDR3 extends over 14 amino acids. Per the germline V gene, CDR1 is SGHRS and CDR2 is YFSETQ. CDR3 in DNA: TGCGCCAGCAGCTTGGACGCGGGATCCTATGGCTACACCTTC. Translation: CASSLDAGSYGYTF.

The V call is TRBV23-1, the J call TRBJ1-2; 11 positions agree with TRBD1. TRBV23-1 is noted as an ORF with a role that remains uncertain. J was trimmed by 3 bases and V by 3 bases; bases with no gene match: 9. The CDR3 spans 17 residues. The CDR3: CASSHTEGDRGDYGYTF. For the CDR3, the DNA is TGCGCCAGCAGTCATACCGAGGGGGACAGGGGGGACTATGGCTACACCTTC.

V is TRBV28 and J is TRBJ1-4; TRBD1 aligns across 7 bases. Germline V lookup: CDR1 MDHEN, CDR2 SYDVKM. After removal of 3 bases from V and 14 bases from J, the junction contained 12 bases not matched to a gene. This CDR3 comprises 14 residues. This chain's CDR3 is CASSFGTVREGLFF. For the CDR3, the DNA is TGTGCCAGCAGTTTCGGGACAGTTCGTGAAGGGCTGTTTTTT.

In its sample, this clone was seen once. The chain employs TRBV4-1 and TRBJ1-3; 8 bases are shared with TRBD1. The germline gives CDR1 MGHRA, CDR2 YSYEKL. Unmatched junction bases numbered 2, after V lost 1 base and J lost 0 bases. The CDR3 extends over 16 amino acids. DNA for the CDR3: TGCGCCAGCAGCCAAGGGGGACAGGTCTCTGGAAACACCATATATTTT. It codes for CASSQGGQVSGNTIYF.

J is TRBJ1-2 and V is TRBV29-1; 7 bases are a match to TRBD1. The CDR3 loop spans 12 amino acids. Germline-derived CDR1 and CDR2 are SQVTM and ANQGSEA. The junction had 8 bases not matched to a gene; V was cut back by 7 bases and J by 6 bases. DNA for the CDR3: TGCAGCGCAAGGACAGGAAAGAATGGCTACACCTTC. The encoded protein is CSARTGKNGYTF.

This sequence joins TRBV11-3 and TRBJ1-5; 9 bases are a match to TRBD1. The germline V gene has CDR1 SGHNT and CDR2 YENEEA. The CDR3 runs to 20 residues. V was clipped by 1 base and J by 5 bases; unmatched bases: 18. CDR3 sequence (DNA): TGTGCCAGCAGCTTAGGTAACTACCATCCCCGACAGGGGGGATATCAGCCCCAGCATTTT. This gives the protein CASSLGNYHPRQGGYQPQHF.

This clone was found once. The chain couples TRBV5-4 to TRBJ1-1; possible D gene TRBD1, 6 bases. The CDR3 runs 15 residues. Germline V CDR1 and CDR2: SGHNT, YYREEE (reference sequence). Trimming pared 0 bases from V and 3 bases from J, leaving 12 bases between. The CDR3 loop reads CASSLAGGRDTEAFF. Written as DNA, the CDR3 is TGTGCCAGCAGCTTGGCCGGGGGGCGAGACACTGAAGCTTTCTTT.

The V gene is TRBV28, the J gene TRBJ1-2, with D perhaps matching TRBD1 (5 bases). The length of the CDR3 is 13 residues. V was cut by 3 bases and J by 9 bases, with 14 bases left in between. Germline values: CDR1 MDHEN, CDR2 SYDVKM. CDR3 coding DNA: TGTGCCAGCAGTTTCAAGGACATCGATCGCTACACCTTC. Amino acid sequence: CASSFKDIDRYTF.

The CDR3 DNA sequence: TGTGCCAGCAGCCCGACTAAGGTCTCCTACGAGCAGTACGTC. As protein: CASSPTKVSYEQYV. V is TRBV7-2 and J is TRBJ2-7; possible D gene TRBD2, 5 bases. Trimming pared 5 bases from V and 0 bases from J, leaving 11 bases between. This CDR3 contains 14 residues. Per germline, CDR1 SGHTA and CDR2 FQGNSA.

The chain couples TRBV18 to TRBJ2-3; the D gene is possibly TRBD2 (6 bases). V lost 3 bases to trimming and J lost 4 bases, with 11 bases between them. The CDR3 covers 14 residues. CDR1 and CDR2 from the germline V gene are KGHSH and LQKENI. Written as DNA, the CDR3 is TGTGCCAGCTCACCCACTAGCCCCCCAGATACGCAGTATTTT. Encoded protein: CASSPTSPPDTQYF.

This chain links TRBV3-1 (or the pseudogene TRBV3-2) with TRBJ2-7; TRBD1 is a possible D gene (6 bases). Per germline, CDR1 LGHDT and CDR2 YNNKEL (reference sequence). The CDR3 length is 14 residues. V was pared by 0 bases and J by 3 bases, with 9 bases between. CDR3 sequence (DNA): TGTGCCAGCAGCCAAGAGACAGGTTTCTACGAGCAGTACTTC. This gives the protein CASSQETGFYEQYF.

Here the CDR3 reads CASSRTGGYGYTF. As DNA, the CDR3 is TGTGCCAGCAGCCGTACAGGTGGCTATGGCTACACCTTC. V and J are TRBV5-4 and TRBJ1-2; a possible D gene is TRBD1 (5 bases). The V end was cut by 4 bases, the J end by 4 bases, with 11 bases between. The CDR3 runs 13 residues. The germline V gene encodes CDR1 SGHNT and CDR2 YYREEE (reference sequence).

CDR3: CASSLELAGGWRQYF. The CDR3 DNA reads TGTGCCAGCAGTTTAGAACTAGCGGGGGGTTGGAGGCAGTATTTT. This chain joins TRBV28 and TRBJ2-3; 12 nucleotides line up with TRBD2. After removal of 2 bases from V and 11 bases from J, the junction contained 8 bases not matched to a gene. The CDR3 contains 15 residues. Germline V CDR1 and CDR2: MDHEN, SYDVKM.

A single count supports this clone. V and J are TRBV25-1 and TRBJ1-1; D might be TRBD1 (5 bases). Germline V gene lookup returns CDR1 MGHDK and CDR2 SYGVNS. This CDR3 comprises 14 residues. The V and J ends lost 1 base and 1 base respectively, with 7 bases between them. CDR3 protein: CASSESQGNTEAFF. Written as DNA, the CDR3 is TGTGCCAGCAGTGAATCCCAGGGGAACACTGAAGCTTTCTTT.

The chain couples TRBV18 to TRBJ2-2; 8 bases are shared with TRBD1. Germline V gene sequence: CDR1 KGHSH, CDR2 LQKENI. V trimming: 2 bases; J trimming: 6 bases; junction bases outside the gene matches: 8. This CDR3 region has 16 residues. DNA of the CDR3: TGTGCCAGCTCACCAAGGACAGGGTCCTATCCCGGGGAGCTGTTTTTT. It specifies CASSPRTGSYPGELFF.

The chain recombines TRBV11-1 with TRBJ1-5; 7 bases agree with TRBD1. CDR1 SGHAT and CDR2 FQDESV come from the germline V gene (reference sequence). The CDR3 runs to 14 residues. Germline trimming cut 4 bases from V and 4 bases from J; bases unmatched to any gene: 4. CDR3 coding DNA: TGTGCCAGCAGCTCGGGACAGCCAAATCAGCCCCAGCATTTT. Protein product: CASSSGQPNQPQHF.

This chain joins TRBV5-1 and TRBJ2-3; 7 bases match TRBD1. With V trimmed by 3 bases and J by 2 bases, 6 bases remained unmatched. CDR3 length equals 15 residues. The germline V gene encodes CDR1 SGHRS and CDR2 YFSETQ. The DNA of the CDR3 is TGCGCCAGCAGCTCGACAGGGTCGTACACAGATACGCAGTATTTT. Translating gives CASSSTGSYTDTQYF.

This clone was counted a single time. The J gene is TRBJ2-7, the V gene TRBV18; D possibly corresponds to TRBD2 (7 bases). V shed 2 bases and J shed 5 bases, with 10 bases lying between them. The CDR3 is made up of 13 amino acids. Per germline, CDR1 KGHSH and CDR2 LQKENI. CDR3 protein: CASSPAGAHEQYV. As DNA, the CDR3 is TGTGCCAGCTCACCAGCGGGGGCCCACGAGCAGTACGTC.

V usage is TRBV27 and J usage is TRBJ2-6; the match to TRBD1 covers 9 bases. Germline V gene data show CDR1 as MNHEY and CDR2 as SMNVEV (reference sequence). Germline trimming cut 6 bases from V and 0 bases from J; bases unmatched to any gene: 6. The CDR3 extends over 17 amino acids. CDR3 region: CASRPGQGLSGANVLTF. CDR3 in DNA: TGTGCCAGCAGGCCGGGACAGGGCCTCTCTGGGGCCAACGTCCTGACTTTC.

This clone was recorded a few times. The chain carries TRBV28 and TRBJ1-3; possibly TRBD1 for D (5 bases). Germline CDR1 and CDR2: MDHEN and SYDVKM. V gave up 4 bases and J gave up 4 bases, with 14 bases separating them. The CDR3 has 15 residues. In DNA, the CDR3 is TGTGCCAGCAGTTCCGCGGGGCCTCGGGGAAACACCATATATTTT. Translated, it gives CASSSAGPRGNTIYF.